The 3 T cell receptor beta chains below come from one sample, sequenced in a study of T cells in Graves' hyperthyroidism and ophthalmopathy. Researchers took RNA transcripts and amplified the TCR beta CDR3 regions from them. The HTBI primer set drove a first-round RT-PCR of the TCR CDR3. TCRdb reprocessed the multiplex PCR reads via MiXCR and lists one record per CDR3 protein. The data contain over 700,000 distinct CDR3 sequences, roughly 37% of them singletons. Sample: blood. The receptors shown here come from a young man with Graves' hyperthyroidism.

This clonotype has a handful of counts. The rearrangement links TRBV5-1 to TRBJ2-7; either TRBD1 or TRBD2 may fit D (5 bases each). V lost 4 bases, J lost 6 bases, and 20 bases lay in between. Looked up from germline, CDR1 is SGHRS and CDR2 is YFSETQ. CDR3 length: 15 amino acids. The CDR3 region has the DNA TGCGCCAGCAGCCTGGGGGTAGCGAAGCCGGGCGAGCAGTACTTC. Its translation: CASSLGVAKPGEQYF.

In the case of this clonotype: The junction differs from germline at one of its ends, possibly a read error. This chain links TRBV7-2 with TRBJ1-1; no clear D. The CDR3 runs to 9 residues. Germline values: CDR1 SGHTA, CDR2 FQGNSA. CDR3 sequence reads: CLLNTKAFF. In nucleotides, the CDR3 is TGTTTGCTGAACACTAAAGCTTTCTTT.

This clonotype was observed many times. J is TRBJ2-2 and V is TRBV4-1; D call uncertain. The length of the CDR3 is 11 residues. Germline assignment: CDR1 MGHRA and CDR2 YSYEKL. Between the trimmed V and J ends, which lost 3 bases and 7 bases, there was a span of 3 bases. CDR3 in DNA: TGCGCCAGCAGCCAGAACGGGGAGCTGTTTTTT. Protein product: CASSQNGELFF.